This T cell receptor (beta chain) comes out of a study of a mutant IDH1 vaccine in newly diagnosed glioma. Data came from immunoSEQ multiplex PCR; TCRdb stores just in-frame clones and leaves some out. The sample has 75,000 to 100,000 clones, roughly 89% seen once. The time point was: baseline, week 1 (first vaccination visit). Treatment of the sample: pre-vaccination baseline after standard-of-care therapy. Per germline, CDR1 MGHRA and CDR2 YSYEKL. CDR3 length: 14 residues. Deletions cut 4 bases from V and 3 bases from J, with 12 bases between. The rearrangement joins TRBV4-1 to TRBJ1-1; no clear D gene. The receptor comes from a woman aged 50 to 60 with glioma. The starting material was PBMCs, obtained from a glioma patient treated with radiotherapy, temozolomide or both. The CDR3 protein is CASSLFVQDTEAFF. The CDR3 nucleotides are TGCGCCAGCAGCCTCTTTGTCCAGGACACTGAAGCTTTCTTT.